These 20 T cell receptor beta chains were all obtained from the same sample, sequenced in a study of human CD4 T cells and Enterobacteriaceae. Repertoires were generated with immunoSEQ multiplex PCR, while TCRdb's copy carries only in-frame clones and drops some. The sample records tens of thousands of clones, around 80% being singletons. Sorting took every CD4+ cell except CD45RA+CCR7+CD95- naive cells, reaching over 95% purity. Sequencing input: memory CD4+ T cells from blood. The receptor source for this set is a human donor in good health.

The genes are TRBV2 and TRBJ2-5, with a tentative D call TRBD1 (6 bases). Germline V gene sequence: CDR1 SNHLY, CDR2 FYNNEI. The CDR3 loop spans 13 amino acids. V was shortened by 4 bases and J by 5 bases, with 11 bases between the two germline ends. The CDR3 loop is CASSGWGLETQYF. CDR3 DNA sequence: TGTGCCAGCAGTGGGTGGGGGCTGGAGACCCAGTACTTC. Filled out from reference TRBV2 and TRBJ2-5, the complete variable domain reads EPEVTQTPSHQVTQMGQEVILRCVPISNHLYFYWYRQILGQKVEFLVSFYNNEISEKSEIFDDQFSVERPDGSNFTLKIRSTKLEDSAMYFCASSGWGLETQYFGPGTRLLVL.

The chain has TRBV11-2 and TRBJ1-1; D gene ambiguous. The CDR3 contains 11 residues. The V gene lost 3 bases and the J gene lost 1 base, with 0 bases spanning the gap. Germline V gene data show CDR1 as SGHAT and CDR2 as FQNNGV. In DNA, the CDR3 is TGTGCCAGCAGCTTGAACACTGAAGCTTTCTTT. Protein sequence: CASSLNTEAFF.

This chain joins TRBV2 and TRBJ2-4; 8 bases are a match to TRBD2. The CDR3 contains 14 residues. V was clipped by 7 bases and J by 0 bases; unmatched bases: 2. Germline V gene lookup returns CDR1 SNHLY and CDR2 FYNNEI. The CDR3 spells CASIAGLAKNIQYF. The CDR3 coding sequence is TGTGCCAGCATAGCGGGGTTAGCCAAAAACATTCAGTACTTC.

The CDR3 region is CASSLDGSGGPYEQYF. The CDR3 DNA reads TGTGCCAGCAGCTTGGACGGGTCAGGGGGGCCCTACGAGCAGTACTTC. The chain uses TRBV5-6 and TRBJ2-7, with D maybe TRBD1 (7 bases). Germline values: CDR1 SGHDT, CDR2 YYEEEE. The CDR3 runs 16 residues. The ends were cut back, 0 bases at V and 2 bases at J, with 15 bases in the middle.

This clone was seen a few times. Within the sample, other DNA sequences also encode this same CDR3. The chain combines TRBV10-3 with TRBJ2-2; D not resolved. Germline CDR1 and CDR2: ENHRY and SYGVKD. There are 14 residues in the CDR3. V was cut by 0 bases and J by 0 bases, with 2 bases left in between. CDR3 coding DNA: TGTGCCATCAGTGAGTCCTCGAACACCGGGGAGCTGTTTTTT. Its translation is CAISESSNTGELFF.

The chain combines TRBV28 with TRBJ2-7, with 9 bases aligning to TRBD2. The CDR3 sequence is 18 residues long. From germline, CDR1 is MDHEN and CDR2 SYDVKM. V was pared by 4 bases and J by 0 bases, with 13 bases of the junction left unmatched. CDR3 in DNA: TGTGCCAGCAGTTCCGAGATAATAGCGGGAGTCAGCTCCTACGAGCAGTACTTC. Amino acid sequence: CASSSEIIAGVSSYEQYF.

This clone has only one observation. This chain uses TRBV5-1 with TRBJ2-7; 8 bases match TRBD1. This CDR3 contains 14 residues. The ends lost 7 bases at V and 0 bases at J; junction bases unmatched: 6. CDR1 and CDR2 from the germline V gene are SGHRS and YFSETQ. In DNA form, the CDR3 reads TGCGCCAGCGCCGGACAGGGCGCCTCCTACGAGCAGTACTTC. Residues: CASAGQGASYEQYF. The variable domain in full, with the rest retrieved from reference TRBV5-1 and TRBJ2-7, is KAGVTQTPRYLIKTRGQQVTLSCSPISGHRSVSWYQQTPGQGLQFLFEYFSETQRNKGNFPGRFSGRQFSNSRSEMNVSTLELGDSALYLCASAGQGASYEQYFGPGTRLTVT.

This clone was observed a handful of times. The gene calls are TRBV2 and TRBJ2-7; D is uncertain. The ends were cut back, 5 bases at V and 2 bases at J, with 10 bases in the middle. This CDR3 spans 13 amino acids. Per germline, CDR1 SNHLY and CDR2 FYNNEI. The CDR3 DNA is TGTGCCAGCAGTAACGGGCGAGCCTACGAGCAGTACTTC. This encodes CASSNGRAYEQYF. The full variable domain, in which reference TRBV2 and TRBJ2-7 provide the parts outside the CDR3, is EPEVTQTPSHQVTQMGQEVILRCVPISNHLYFYWYRQILGQKVEFLVSFYNNEISEKSEIFDDQFSVERPDGSNFTLKIRSTKLEDSAMYFCASSNGRAYEQYFGPGTRLTVT.

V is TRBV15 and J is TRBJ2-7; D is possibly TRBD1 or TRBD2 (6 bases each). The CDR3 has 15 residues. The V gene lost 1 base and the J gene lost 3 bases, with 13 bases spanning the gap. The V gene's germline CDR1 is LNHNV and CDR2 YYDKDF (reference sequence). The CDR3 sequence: CATSRGDGGGYEQYF. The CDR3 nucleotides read TGTGCCACCAGCAGAGGGGACGGGGGCGGCTACGAGCAGTACTTC.

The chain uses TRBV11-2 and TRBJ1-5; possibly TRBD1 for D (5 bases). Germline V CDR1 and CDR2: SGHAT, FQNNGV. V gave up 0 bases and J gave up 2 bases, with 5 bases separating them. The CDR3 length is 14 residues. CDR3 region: CASSLDRGNQPQHF. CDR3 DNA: TGTGCCAGCAGCTTAGACAGGGGCAATCAGCCCCAGCATTTT.

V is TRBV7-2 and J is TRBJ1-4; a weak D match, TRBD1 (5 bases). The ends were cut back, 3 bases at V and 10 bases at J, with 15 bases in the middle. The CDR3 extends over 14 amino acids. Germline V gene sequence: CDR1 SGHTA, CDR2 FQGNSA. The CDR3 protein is CASSLGRVSGKLFF. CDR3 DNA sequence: TGTGCCAGCAGCTTGGGCAGGGTCTCGGGAAAACTGTTTTTT. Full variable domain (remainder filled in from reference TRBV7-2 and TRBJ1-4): GAGVSQSPSNKVTEKGKDVELRCDPISGHTALYWYRQSLGQGLEFLIYFQGNSAPDKSGLPSDRFSAERTGGSVSTLTIQRTQQEDSAVYLCASSLGRVSGKLFFGSGTQLSVL.

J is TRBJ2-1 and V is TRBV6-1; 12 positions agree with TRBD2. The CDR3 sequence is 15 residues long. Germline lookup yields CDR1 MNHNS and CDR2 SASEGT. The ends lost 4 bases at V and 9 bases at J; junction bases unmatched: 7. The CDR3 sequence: CASSGTSGKSSEQFF. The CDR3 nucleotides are TGTGCCAGCAGTGGGACTAGCGGGAAGTCTAGTGAGCAGTTCTTC.

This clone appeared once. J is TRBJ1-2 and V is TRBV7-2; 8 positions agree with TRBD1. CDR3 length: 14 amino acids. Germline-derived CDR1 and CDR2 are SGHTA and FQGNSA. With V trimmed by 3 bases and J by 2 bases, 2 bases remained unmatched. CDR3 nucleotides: TGTGCCAGCAGCTTCCCAGGGGGCAACTATGGCTACACCTTC. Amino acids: CASSFPGGNYGYTF.

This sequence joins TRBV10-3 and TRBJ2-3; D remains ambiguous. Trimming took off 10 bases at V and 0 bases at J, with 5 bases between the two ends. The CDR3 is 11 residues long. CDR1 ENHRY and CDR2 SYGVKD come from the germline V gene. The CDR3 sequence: CATRSTDTQYF. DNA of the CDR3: TGTGCCACCCGAAGCACAGATACGCAGTATTTT.

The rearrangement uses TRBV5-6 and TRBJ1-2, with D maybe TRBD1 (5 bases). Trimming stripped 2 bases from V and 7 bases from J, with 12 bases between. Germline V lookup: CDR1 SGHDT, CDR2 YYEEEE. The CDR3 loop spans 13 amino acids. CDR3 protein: CASSLGEQGGYTF. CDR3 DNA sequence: TGTGCCAGCAGCTTAGGCGAGCAGGGTGGCTACACCTTC.

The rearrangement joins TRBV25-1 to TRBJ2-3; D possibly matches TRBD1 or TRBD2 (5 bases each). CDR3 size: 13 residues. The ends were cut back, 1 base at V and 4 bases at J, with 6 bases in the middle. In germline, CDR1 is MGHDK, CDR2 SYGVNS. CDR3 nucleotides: TGTGCCAGCAGTGAATTGGGGGCAGATACGCAGTATTTT. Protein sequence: CASSELGADTQYF.

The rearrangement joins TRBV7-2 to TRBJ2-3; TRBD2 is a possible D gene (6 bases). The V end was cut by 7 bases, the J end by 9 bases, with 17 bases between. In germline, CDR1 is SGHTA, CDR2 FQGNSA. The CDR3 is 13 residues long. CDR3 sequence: CASNGGDGWTQYF. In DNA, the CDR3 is TGTGCCAGCAACGGCGGGGACGGGTGGACGCAGTATTTT.

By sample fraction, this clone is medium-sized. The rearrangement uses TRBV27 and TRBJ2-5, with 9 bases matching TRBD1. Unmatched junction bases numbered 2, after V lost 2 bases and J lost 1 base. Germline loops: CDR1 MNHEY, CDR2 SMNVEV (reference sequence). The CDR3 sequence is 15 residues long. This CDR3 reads CASSLGQGSQETQYF. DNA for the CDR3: TGTGCCAGCAGTTTAGGACAGGGGTCCCAAGAGACCCAGTACTTC.

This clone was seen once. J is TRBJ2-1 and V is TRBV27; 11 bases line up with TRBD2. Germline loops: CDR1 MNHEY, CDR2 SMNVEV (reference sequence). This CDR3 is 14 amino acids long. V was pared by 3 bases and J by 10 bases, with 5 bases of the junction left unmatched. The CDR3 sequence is CASSFSSSGGEQFF. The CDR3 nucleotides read TGTGCCAGCAGTTTTAGTTCTAGCGGGGGGGAGCAGTTCTTC.

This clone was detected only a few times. CDR3 region: CASTSGTNKYTF. CDR3 DNA: TGTGCCAGCACTTCAGGGACAAACAAGTACACCTTC. The chain links TRBV6-1 to TRBJ1-2; TRBD1 might be the D (6 bases). Germline CDR1 and CDR2: MNHNS and SASEGT. Trimming took off 7 bases at V and 11 bases at J, with 17 bases between the two ends. CDR3 length: 12 residues.